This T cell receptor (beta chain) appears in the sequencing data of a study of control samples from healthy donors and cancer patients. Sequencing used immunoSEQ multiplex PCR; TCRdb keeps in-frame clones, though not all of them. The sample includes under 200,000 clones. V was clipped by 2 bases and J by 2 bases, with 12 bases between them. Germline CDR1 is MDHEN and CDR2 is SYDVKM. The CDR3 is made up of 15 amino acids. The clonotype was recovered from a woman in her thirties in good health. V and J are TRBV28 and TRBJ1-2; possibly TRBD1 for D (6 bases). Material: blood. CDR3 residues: CASSLPGHPNYGYTF. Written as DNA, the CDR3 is TGTGCCAGCAGTTTACCGGGACACCCCAACTATGGCTACACCTTC.